The 8 T cell receptor beta chains below come from one sample, sequenced in a study of human T cells and chemical hapten exposure. Each CDR3 protein is one row after TCRdb ran MiXCR on the RACE reads. The sample holds around 69,000 distinct CDR3 sequences, 7.5% to 9.5% seen once. Specified time point: patch test 2, 6 weeks after DPC sensitization. Noted treatment: therapeutic diphenylcyclopropenone sensitization with weekly scalp DPC. The material sequenced was whole blood, taken in connection with sensitization to the hapten diphenylcyclopropenone (DPC). These receptor sequences come from a woman aged 45-65 years with alopecia areata. Some clones in this sample may be carry-over from other donors' samples.

The chain joins TRBV2 to TRBJ2-1; D remains unclear. The germline V gene has CDR1 SNHLY and CDR2 FYNNEI. The CDR3 has 13 residues. Deletions cut 4 bases from V and 8 bases from J, with 12 bases between. The CDR3 coding sequence is TGTGCCAGCAGTGGGACGGTCAGCGATGAGCAGTTCTTC. It translates to CASSGTVSDEQFF. Full variable domain (missing parts from reference TRBV2 and TRBJ2-1): EPEVTQTPSHQVTQMGQEVILRCVPISNHLYFYWYRQILGQKVEFLVSFYNNEISEKSEIFDDQFSVERPDGSNFTLKIRSTKLEDSAMYFCASSGTVSDEQFFGPGTRLTVL.

There are many counts of this clonotype. This chain links TRBV29-1 with TRBJ2-3, with 7 bases fitting TRBD2. Germline CDR1 is SQVTM and CDR2 is ANQGSEA. The V gene end was trimmed by 7 bases and the J gene end by 2 bases; junction bases not matched to a gene: 9. The CDR3 extends over 14 amino acids. In nucleotides, the CDR3 is TGCAGCGCTGGGAGGGAGGGCCTCACAGATACGCAGTATTTT. Encoded protein: CSAGREGLTDTQYF.

This clonotype was detected many times. The V call is TRBV3-1, the J call TRBJ1-6; D remains unclear. This CDR3 spans 16 amino acids. Trimming left V 3 bases short and J 7 bases short, with 16 bases between. The germline gives CDR1 LGHDT, CDR2 YNNKEL (reference sequence). CDR3: CASSHAKLEGNSPLHF. The CDR3 DNA reads TGTGCCAGCAGCCACGCAAAATTAGAAGGGAATTCACCCCTCCACTTT.

This clonotype came up a few times. The V gene is TRBV3-1, the J gene TRBJ1-1, with 9 bases lining up with TRBD1. The germline CDR1 and CDR2 sequences are LGHDT and YNNKEL (reference sequence). J gave up 3 bases and V 6 bases, and 8 bases lay outside the gene matches. The CDR3 totals 15 residues. The CDR3 DNA is TGTGCCAGCAGTCCTACGGGACAGGGATACACTGAAGCTTTCTTT. It translates to CASSPTGQGYTEAFF. The complete variable domain, with remaining parts taken from reference TRBV3-1 and TRBJ1-1, reads DTAVSQTPKYLVTQMGNDKSIKCEQNLGHDTMYWYKQDSKKFLKIMFSYNNKELIINETVPNRFSPKSPDKAHLNLHINSLELGDSAVYFCASSPTGQGYTEAFFGQGTRLTVV.

Only a few counts were recorded for this clonotype. The chain joins TRBV7-2 to TRBJ1-5; 7 nucleotides line up with TRBD1. The CDR3 totals 14 residues. V lost 2 bases and J lost 5; bases outside the gene matches: 3. CDR1 is SGHTA and CDR2 is FQGNSA in the germline V gene. CDR3: CASSLNRGDQPQHF. CDR3 coding DNA: TGTGCCAGCAGCTTAAACAGGGGCGATCAGCCCCAGCATTTT.

Many counts were recorded for this clonotype. The rearrangement uses TRBV5-5 and TRBJ2-3, with D tentatively TRBD1 (6 bases). CDR3 size: 17 residues. The germline gives CDR1 SGHKS, CDR2 YYEKEE (reference sequence). Between the trimmed V and J ends, which lost 0 bases and 5 bases, there was a span of 19 bases. CDR3 in amino acids: CASSLAPGAGAVDTQYF. The CDR3 bases are TGTGCCAGCAGCTTGGCCCCAGGGGCAGGGGCGGTAGATACGCAGTATTTT.

J is TRBJ2-1 and V is TRBV20-1; the match to TRBD2 covers 13 bases. With V trimmed by 1 base and J by 8 bases, 14 bases remained unmatched. This CDR3 region has 18 residues. CDR1 is DFQATT, CDR2 SNEGSKA, per germline (reference sequence). The CDR3 sequence: CSARGGLAGWSPGDEQFF. DNA for the CDR3: TGCAGTGCTAGAGGGGGACTAGCGGGATGGTCGCCAGGAGATGAGCAGTTCTTC.

The sample holds a few counts of this clonotype. This rearrangement joins TRBV7-6 to TRBJ2-3; D is ambiguous. This CDR3 has 15 amino acids. Germline CDR1 SGHVS, CDR2 FNYEAQ. Trimming stripped 2 bases from V and 1 base from J, with 10 bases between. The CDR3 DNA reads TGTGCCAGCAGCTTAATACCAGAGGGCACAGATACGCAGTATTTT. Translating it yields CASSLIPEGTDTQYF.